This T cell receptor beta chain originates from a study of vaccination and CD4 T cells after COVID-19. CDR1 is SGHNT, CDR2 YYREEE, per germline (reference sequence). V dropped 0 bases and J dropped 8 bases, with 14 bases sitting between them. The CDR3 runs to 14 residues. Once obtained from cultured CD4+ T cells, the DNA was sequenced using the Oncomine TCR Beta short-read assay. From the PCR reads, TCRdb called clonotypes with MiXCR, one entry per CDR3 protein. Among fewer than 5,000 distinct CDR3 sequences listed, less than 55% were seen once. A note on this clonotype: Antigen unknown.

Treatment described: approximately nine-day PBMC culture with coronavirus spike peptide pools or control peptides (ViraFEST assay). The rearrangement links TRBV5-4 to TRBJ1-1, with unresolved D. This receptor was obtained from a human donor who had recovered from COVID-19. What was sequenced was CD4+ T cells from blood, cultured in vitro. Written as DNA, the CDR3 is TGTGCCAGCAGCTTGGACAGCAGGTCGGGGGAAGCTTTCTTT. Its protein is CASSLDSRSGEAFF.